What follows are 31 T cell receptor beta chains derived from one specimen sequenced in a study of tumor-infiltrating lymphocytes in oesophageal squamous cell carcinoma. From the PCR reads, TCRdb called clonotypes with MiXCR, one entry per CDR3 protein. The repertoire holds around 6,200 distinct CDR3 sequences, with about 15% as singletons. The sequenced material came from esophageal tumor tissue. The receptors stem from a male donor with esophageal squamous cell carcinoma.

This chain joins TRBV13 and TRBJ1-2; TRBD1 is a possible D gene (6 bases). The length of the CDR3 is 14 residues. Germline values: CDR1 PRHDT, CDR2 FYEKMQ (reference sequence). Trimming took off 4 bases at V and 2 bases at J, with 11 bases between the two ends. This CDR3 reads CASSSQGSNYGYTF. CDR3 nucleotide sequence: TGTGCCAGCAGCTCACAGGGTTCCAACTATGGCTACACCTTC. The entire variable domain, with the rest obtained from reference TRBV13 and TRBJ1-2, is as follows: AAGVIQSPRHLIKEKRETATLKCYPIPRHDTVYWYQQGPGQDPQFLISFYEKMQSDKGSIPDRFSAQQFSDYHSELNMSSLELGDSALYFCASSSQGSNYGYTFGSGTRLTVV.

This clonotype was found many times. The V and J genes are TRBV27 and TRBJ1-4; the D is unclear. This CDR3 comprises 16 residues. CDR1 MNHEY and CDR2 SMNVEV come from the germline V gene (reference sequence). Trimming cost V 2 bases and J 8 bases, with 18 bases left between them. The CDR3 protein is CASSLGALPGKEKLFF. In DNA, the CDR3 is TGTGCCAGCAGTTTAGGAGCGCTCCCCGGAAAGGAAAAACTGTTTTTT.

This clonotype was seen repeatedly, ten times or more. This chain links TRBV7-2 with TRBJ2-3, with D maybe TRBD1 (6 bases). The CDR3 runs 14 residues. Deletions cut 11 bases from V and 14 bases from J, with 29 bases between. CDR1 and CDR2 from the germline V gene are SGHTA and FQGNSA. The DNA for the CDR3 is TGTGCCTCCATGGCAGGGGTTTTTTCCGGGGAGCTGTATTTT. It specifies CASMAGVFSGELYF. Looking up the rest from reference TRBV7-2 and TRBJ2-3 gives the full variable domain: GAGVSQSPSNKVTEKGKDVELRCDPISGHTALYWYRQSLGQGLEFLIYFQGNSAPDKSGLPSDRFSAERTGGSVSTLTIQRTQQEDSAVYLCASMAGVFSGELYFGPGTRLTVL.

This clonotype has at least ten counts. The V and J genes are TRBV19 and TRBJ2-3; D may be TRBD1 or TRBD2 (6 bases each). CDR3 length: 14 amino acids. Germline CDR1 LNHDA, CDR2 SQIVND (reference sequence). Trimming removed 4 bases at V and 2 bases at J, with 10 bases between. The CDR3 protein is CASSRSGATDTQYF. The CDR3 bases are TGTGCCAGTAGTAGGTCGGGGGCCACAGATACGCAGTATTTT.

This clonotype was seen many times. The J gene is TRBJ1-5, the V gene TRBV5-5, with a possible D match to TRBD1 (6 bases). CDR1 and CDR2 from the germline V gene are SGHKS and YYEKEE (reference sequence). With 4 bases removed from V and 7 bases from J, the gap between germline ends came to 18 bases. This CDR3 has 15 residues. The CDR3 bases are TGTGCCAGCAGCCCCCACACAGGGATCGAGCAGCCCCAGCATTTT. Translation: CASSPHTGIEQPQHF.

By sample fraction, this clonotype is large. This chain links TRBV7-6 with TRBJ2-1; D ambiguous. CDR1 is SGHVS, CDR2 FNYEAQ, per germline. The CDR3 is 12 amino acids. V was pared by 1 base and J by 10 bases, with 8 bases between. The CDR3, as DNA: TGTGCCAGCAGCTTAGGCGAGTCGGAGCAGTTCTTC. This encodes CASSLGESEQFF.

This clonotype has ten or more counts. V usage is TRBV6-1 and J usage is TRBJ1-6; 10 bases are shared with TRBD1. Germline values: CDR1 MNHNS, CDR2 SASEGT. This CDR3 has 14 amino acids. V lost 7 bases and J lost 9; bases outside the gene matches: 6. The DNA for the CDR3 is TGTGCCAGCAACTGGGACAGGGGCGTTTCACCCCTCCACTTT. This encodes CASNWDRGVSPLHF.

The chain links TRBV6-4 to TRBJ2-3; TRBD1 aligns across 9 bases. Trimming removed 2 bases from V and 0 bases from J; junction bases left unmatched: 0. The CDR3 runs to 15 residues. The germline gives CDR1 MRHNA, CDR2 SNTAGT. Written as DNA, the CDR3 is TGTGCCAGCAGTGACGGGACAGGGAGCACAGATACGCAGTATTTT. Translated: CASSDGTGSTDTQYF.

For this clonotype: This may arise from a read error, as a much more abundant clone is one base away. The rearrangement uses TRBV5-4 and TRBJ2-3; perhaps TRBD2 as D (5 bases). The length of the CDR3 is 13 residues. Trimming left V 4 bases short and J 14 bases short, with 20 bases between. CDR1 and CDR2 from the germline V gene are SGHNT and YYREEE (reference sequence). The CDR3 protein is CASSPELTGELYF. The CDR3, as DNA: TGTGCCAGCAGCCCTGAGTTAACCGGGGAGCTGTATTTT.

This clonotype was seen only a few times. A much larger clone sits a single nucleotide away, making a read error possible. This chain connects TRBV11-2 to TRBJ2-3, with D possibly TRBD2 on 5 matching bases. The CDR3 totals 12 residues. Germline loops: CDR1 SGHAT, CDR2 FQNNGV. V was trimmed by 3 bases and J by 14 bases, leaving 15 bases between them. CDR3 DNA: TGTGCCAGCAGCTTTCAAGCTGGGGAGCTGTATTTT. This translates into CASSFQAGELYF.

Points on this clonotype: Since the CDR3 does not end with the conserved phenylalanine or tryptophan, this likely comes from a read error. It is unclear where the CDR3 begins or ends on the DNA, so no DNA is shown, and the CDR3 is as TCRdb lists it. The chain combines TRBV7-2 with TRBJ2-3; the table's D call TRBD2 went unverified against the DNA. The CDR3 spans 16 residues, counting both ends. Germline V CDR1 and CDR2: SGHTA, FQGNSA. The CDR3 sequence is CASRLQLANYGYTFGP.

A word on this clonotype: Sequence at one end of the junction differs from germline and may be a read error. The V and J genes are TRBV7-9 and TRBJ1-4; TRBD1 might be the D (5 bases). This CDR3 region has 18 residues. The germline V gene has CDR1 SEHNR and CDR2 FQNEAQ (reference sequence). DNA of the CDR3: TGTGCCAGCTCGCAAGGTGGGACTTCTCGGGGAACTAGTGAAAGACTGTTTTTT. It yields the protein CASSQGGTSRGTSERLFF.

Many counts were recorded for this clonotype. This chain joins TRBV7-2 and TRBJ1-1, with D unresolved. The V end lost 5 bases, the J end lost 1 base, and 11 bases lay between the germline ends. Per the germline V gene, CDR1 is SGHTA and CDR2 is FQGNSA. CDR3 length: 14 residues. CDR3: CASSRGRPNTEAFF. CDR3 sequence (DNA): TGTGCCAGCAGCAGAGGACGGCCGAACACTGAAGCTTTCTTT.

This clonotype showed up just a few times. A much larger clone lies a single base off, so this may be a read error. This sequence joins TRBV7-8 and TRBJ2-1; no firm D call. The J call could be wrong; TRBJ2-7 is a better fit for the DNA end. CDR3 length: 14 residues. CDR1 is SGHVS and CDR2 is FQNEAQ in the germline V gene. Here the CDR3 DNA reads TGTGCCAGCAGCTGGGGAACAAACAACAATGAGCAGTACTTC. This sequence encodes CASSWGTNNNEQYF.

This clonotype was counted at least ten times. The junction departs from germline at one end; a sequencing error may be responsible. The V gene is TRBV11-2, the J gene TRBJ2-1; the D gene is possibly TRBD1 (6 bases). Germline CDR1 reads SGHAT; CDR2 reads FQNNGV. This CDR3 region has 16 residues. The CDR3 DNA reads TGTGCCAGCAGCTTAGACCGGACAGCGTATAATTCACCCCTCCACTTC. Translating it yields CASSLDRTAYNSPLHF. Variable domain in full (rest from reference TRBV11-2 and TRBJ2-1): EAGVAQSPRYKIIEKRQSVAFWCNPISGHATLYWYQQILGQGPKLLIQFQNNGVVDDSQLPKDRFSAERLKGVDSTLKIQPAKLEDSAVYLCASSLDRTAYNSPLHFGPGTRLTVL.

This clonotype has just a few counts. The chain links TRBV3-1 to TRBJ2-1; TRBD2 might be the D (6 bases). The CDR3 is made up of 16 amino acids. Per the germline V gene, CDR1 is LGHDT and CDR2 is YNNKEL (reference sequence). Between the trimmed V and J ends, which lost 4 bases and 2 bases, there was a span of 15 bases. CDR3 region: CASSPSGPGAYNEQFF. The CDR3 DNA reads TGTGCCAGCAGCCCCAGCGGGCCGGGGGCCTACAATGAGCAGTTCTTC.

This clonotype was detected a few times. This chain links TRBV10-3 with TRBJ2-2; the match to TRBD1 covers 9 bases. Germline values: CDR1 ENHRY, CDR2 SYGVKD. Germline trimming cut 6 bases from V and 10 bases from J; bases unmatched to any gene: 12. This CDR3 has 15 amino acids. The CDR3 loop reads CAIRKQGAIWEELFF. The CDR3 DNA is TGTGCCATCAGAAAACAGGGGGCTATTTGGGAGGAGCTGTTTTTT.

This clonotype was found many times. This chain connects TRBV12-3 or TRBV12-4 to TRBJ1-6, with 11 bases lining up with TRBD1. The J segment lost 7 bases and the V segment lost 6 bases, leaving 2 bases of the junction unmatched. This CDR3 has 14 residues. The DNA of the CDR3 is TGTGCCAGCAGGGGACAGGGGGAGAATTCACCCCTCCACTTT. Its protein is CASRGQGENSPLHF.

This clonotype is medium-sized (0.01 to 0.1%). V is TRBV7-9 and J is TRBJ2-5; 9 bases agree with TRBD2. CDR1 is SEHNR and CDR2 is FQNEAQ in the germline V gene (reference sequence). CDR3 length: 14 residues. The trim removed 4 bases at V and 3 bases at J, leaving 3 bases unmatched. The CDR3 region is CASSSRGGEETQYF. As DNA, the CDR3 is TGTGCCAGCAGCTCGCGGGGGGGCGAAGAGACCCAGTACTTC.

This clonotype is medium-sized. This chain links TRBV27 with TRBJ2-5, with D perhaps assigned TRBD1 or TRBD2 (5 bases each). In germline, CDR1 is MNHEY, CDR2 SMNVEV (reference sequence). The CDR3 is made up of 15 amino acids. The germline V and J ends were trimmed by 5 bases and 5 bases, with 18 bases remaining between them. The DNA of the CDR3 is TGTGCCAGCAGTACTCGGACGGGACGAACGGAGACCCAGTACTTC. Protein: CASSTRTGRTETQYF.

This clonotype is medium-sized. The J gene is TRBJ1-2, the V gene TRBV5-6; D may be TRBD1 (5 bases). Germline CDR1 SGHDT, CDR2 YYEEEE. The CDR3 totals 12 residues. Trimming removed 6 bases from V and 4 bases from J, with 10 bases in between. The CDR3 protein is CASKGLFYGYTF. The CDR3 coding sequence is TGTGCCAGCAAGGGGCTGTTCTATGGCTACACCTTC.

In this sample, this clonotype is medium-sized. The rearrangement uses TRBV6-6 and TRBJ2-5; the match to TRBD2 covers 8 bases. The trim removed 2 bases at V and 4 bases at J, leaving 9 bases unmatched. Germline loops: CDR1 MNHNY, CDR2 SVGAGI (reference sequence). This CDR3 region has 16 residues. In nucleotides, the CDR3 is TGTGCCAGCAGTTACGGGATAGCGGGAATGACAGAGACCCAGTACTTC. Amino acids: CASSYGIAGMTETQYF.

This clonotype was picked up many times. This sequence joins TRBV7-8 and TRBJ1-3; unclear D gene. CDR3 size: 17 residues. Deletions cut 1 base from V and 4 bases from J, with 17 bases between. Per the germline V gene, CDR1 is SGHVS and CDR2 is FQNEAQ. The CDR3 nucleotides read TGTGCCAGCAGCTTAGGGGCGATCTCTTCGACGGGAAACACCATATATTTT. Translating it yields CASSLGAISSTGNTIYF.

In its sample, this clonotype was seen a few times. The CDR3 protein is CASSAGTVNTGELFF. CDR3 bases: TGTGCCAGTAGTGCCGGGACGGTGAACACCGGGGAGCTGTTTTTT. This rearrangement joins TRBV19 to TRBJ2-2; D assignment may be TRBD1 or TRBD2 (5 bases each). The germline V gene encodes CDR1 LNHDA and CDR2 SQIVND (reference sequence). V was clipped by 5 bases and J by 1 base, with 11 bases between them. The length of the CDR3 is 15 residues.

The genes are TRBV3-1 and TRBJ1-1, with D perhaps matching TRBD1 (6 bases). The end of the DNA is better explained by TRBJ1-2, so the J call may be wrong. CDR1 and CDR2 from the germline V gene are LGHDT and YNNKEL (reference sequence). CDR3 length: 15 amino acids. The CDR3 spells CASSQDWVQGVGYTF. The CDR3 DNA reads TGTGCCAGCAGCCAAGATTGGGTACAGGGAGTTGGCTACACCTTC.

This clonotype is large. The chain has TRBV7-8 and TRBJ2-5; 13 bases align to TRBD2. The CDR3 contains 19 residues. Germline values: CDR1 SGHVS, CDR2 FQNEAQ. Trimming cost V 6 bases and J 3 bases; bases outside gene matches: 16. The CDR3 DNA reads as TGTGCCAGCAGAAAACCACTAGCGGGGGGGCAAGGTCCCAAAGAGACCCAGTACTTC. Translation: CASRKPLAGGQGPKETQYF.

This clonotype was counted ten times or more. This sequence joins TRBV25-1 and TRBJ1-1; D call uncertain. The CDR3 covers 15 residues. Germline CDR1 reads MGHDK; CDR2 reads SYGVNS. Trimming stripped 2 bases from V and 3 bases from J, with 13 bases between. The CDR3 is CASSEHGVRDTEAFF. The CDR3 DNA is TGTGCCAGCAGTGAACATGGGGTACGTGACACTGAAGCTTTCTTT.

As for this clonotype: The conserved phenylalanine or tryptophan is not found at the CDR3 terminus, so this likely reflects a read error. The limits of the CDR3 on the DNA are not certain, so only TCRdb's listed CDR3 is given. CDR3 region: CASSGSYEQDC. This chain links TRBV7-2 with TRBJ2-3; whether TRBD2, the table's D call, matches the DNA was not checked. Germline loops: CDR1 SGHTA, CDR2 FQGNSA. The CDR3 is 11 residues long, counting both termini.

With regard to this clonotype: Sequence at one end of the junction differs from germline and may be a read error. The rearrangement links TRBV12-3 or TRBV12-4 to TRBJ2-7; TRBD1 might be the D (5 bases). This CDR3 has 14 residues. CDR3 sequence: CASRSRGRPFEQYF. In nucleotides, the CDR3 is TGTGCTAGCAGGTCTAGGGGTAGACCCTTCGAGCAGTACTTC.

Points on this clonotype: The conserved phenylalanine or tryptophan is not found at the CDR3 terminus, so this likely reflects a read error. The limits of the CDR3 on the DNA are not certain, so only TCRdb's listed CDR3 is given. The rearrangement joins TRBV12-3 or TRBV12-4 to TRBJ2-5; no check of the table's D call, TRBD1, against the DNA was made. Both ends counted, the CDR3 spans 18 residues. The chain's CDR3 is CASSLAGTGGISPLHFGN.

Relative to its sample, this clonotype is medium-sized. The chain employs TRBV12-3 or TRBV12-4 and TRBJ2-7; TRBD2 agrees at 8 bases. Trimming removed 7 bases from V and 3 bases from J; junction bases left unmatched: 14. The CDR3 is 16 residues long. The CDR3 region is CASTRTRTSFVYEQYF. The CDR3 DNA follows: TGTGCCAGCACAAGAACCCGGACTAGCTTTGTCTACGAGCAGTACTTC.